The 20 T cell receptor beta chains listed next were all sequenced from one sample in a study of cytomegalovirus exposure and HLA in healthy donors. The PCR ran on 60 Vbeta and 13 Jbeta primers. Profiling relied on immunoSEQ multiplex PCR, and the TCRdb table lists in-frame clones only, not all of them. The sample includes under 45,000 clones, nearly 70% of them seen just once. Sequencing input: PBMCs. The receptor source for this set is a man between 25 and 39 years old in good health and CMV-seronegative.

The chain uses TRBV20-1 and TRBJ1-2, with 7 nucleotides matching TRBD1. This CDR3 contains 11 residues. From germline, CDR1 is DFQATT and CDR2 SNEGSKA (reference sequence). Losses at the gene ends were 6 bases for V and 3 bases for J; bases not matched to a gene: 1. This CDR3 is CSATGDYGYTF. CDR3 bases: TGCAGTGCCACAGGGGACTATGGCTACACCTTC.

This rearrangement joins TRBV28 to TRBJ1-1; maybe TRBD1 (6 bases). The CDR3 sequence is 15 residues long. V dropped 5 bases and J dropped 1 base, with 14 bases sitting between them. Germline CDR1 is MDHEN and CDR2 is SYDVKM. The CDR3: CASSNRAWSNTEAFF. The CDR3 DNA reads as TGTGCCAGCAGTAACAGGGCCTGGTCGAACACTGAAGCTTTCTTT.

This chain uses TRBV7-8 with TRBJ1-5; 7 positions match TRBD1. The V and J ends lost 4 bases and 6 bases, in that order; junction bases with no gene match: 6. Germline CDR1 reads SGHVS; CDR2 reads FQNEAQ. This CDR3 is 14 amino acids long. The CDR3 coding sequence is TGTGCCAGCAGCTCACAGGGGTACGTTCAGCCCCAGCATTTT. Its translation is CASSSQGYVQPQHF.

This clone was counted between two and nine times. J is TRBJ2-1 and V is TRBV6-1; 7 bases agree with TRBD1. V was clipped by 10 bases and J by 4 bases; unmatched bases: 10. This CDR3 region has 14 residues. Per the germline V gene, CDR1 is MNHNS and CDR2 is SASEGT. CDR3 sequence (DNA): TGTGCCACCGCTTTTGGACAGGAATACAATGAGCAGTTCTTC. Translating it yields CATAFGQEYNEQFF.

The CDR3 DNA sequence: TGTGCCAGCAGCGCGGGTCGGGACTTTCTATACGAGCAGTACTTC. Residues: CASSAGRDFLYEQYF. The genes are TRBV9 and TRBJ2-7, with a weak D call TRBD2 (6 bases). The CDR3 totals 15 residues. The V and J ends lost 3 bases and 4 bases respectively, with 17 bases between them. The germline V gene has CDR1 SGDLS and CDR2 YYNGEE.

The chain couples TRBV5-4 to TRBJ2-1, with 11 bases that match TRBD2. V lost 4 bases and J lost 6; bases outside the gene matches: 6. Germline-derived CDR1 and CDR2 are SGHNT and YYREEE (reference sequence). This CDR3 has 15 amino acids. CDR3 region: CASSPPTSGANEQFF. In DNA form, the CDR3 reads TGTGCCAGCAGCCCTCCGACTAGCGGGGCCAATGAGCAGTTCTTC.

The rearrangement joins TRBV5-1 to TRBJ1-1; 7 nucleotides match TRBD1. CDR3 length: 16 amino acids. The germline gives CDR1 SGHRS, CDR2 YFSETQ. V gave up 2 bases and J gave up 2 bases; unmatched junction bases: 9. The CDR3 bases are TGCGCCAGCAGCTTAGTGGCAGCAGGGGGAAACACTGAAGCTTTCTTT. Translation: CASSLVAAGGNTEAFF.

The chain joins TRBV5-4 to TRBJ1-6; unclear D gene. Between the trimmed V and J ends, which lost 1 base and 13 bases, there was a span of 12 bases. The CDR3 runs 13 residues. The germline V gene encodes CDR1 SGHNT and CDR2 YYREEE (reference sequence). CDR3 in amino acids: CASSLSAEDPLHF. The CDR3 nucleotides read TGTGCCAGCAGCTTGTCGGCTGAGGATCCCCTCCACTTT.

The chain couples TRBV4-3 to TRBJ2-3; TRBD2 matches 9 bases. The CDR3 loop spans 17 amino acids. Looked up from germline, CDR1 is LGHNA and CDR2 is YSLEER. The V and J ends lost 0 bases and 4 bases, in that order; junction bases with no gene match: 8. The DNA of the CDR3 is TGCGCCAGCAGCCAAGATTCTGATCCTAGCGGGGCAGATACGCAGTATTTT. This sequence encodes CASSQDSDPSGADTQYF.

This clone was counted only a few times. V and J are TRBV18 and TRBJ1-1; D remains unclear. The CDR3 contains 14 residues. CDR1 and CDR2 (germline): KGHSH, LQKENI. V lost 6 bases, J lost 1 base, and 12 bases lay in between. The CDR3 DNA is TGTGCCAGCTCCCTAGAGTCGGGGAACACTGAAGCTTTCTTT. Translating it yields CASSLESGNTEAFF.

The chain uses TRBV6-1 and TRBJ1-5; the D is unclear. Per the germline V gene, CDR1 is MNHNS and CDR2 is SASEGT. V lost 3 bases to trimming and J lost 7 bases, with 13 bases between them. The CDR3 consists of 14 residues. In DNA, the CDR3 is TGTGCCAGCAGTGATATGAGGGCTGCGCAGCCCCAGCATTTT. This sequence encodes CASSDMRAAQPQHF.

In DNA, the CDR3 is TGCGCCAGCAGCGTACTACAGGACGGTGAAAAACTGTTTTTT. The encoded protein is CASSVLQDGEKLFF. The rearrangement links TRBV5-1 to TRBJ1-4; a possible D gene is TRBD1 (5 bases). The CDR3 contains 14 residues. Germline lookup yields CDR1 SGHRS and CDR2 YFSETQ. The V and J ends lost 4 bases and 7 bases respectively, with 14 bases between them.

Points on this clone: The same CDR3 is also encoded by other DNA sequences in this sample. This chain connects TRBV4-1 to TRBJ2-7, with TRBD2 identical over 12 bases. Germline V gene lookup returns CDR1 MGHRA and CDR2 YSYEKL. V shed 1 base and J 2 bases; nucleotides not matched to a gene: 0. CDR3 size: 15 residues. This CDR3 reads CASSQGLAGAYEQYF. In DNA form, the CDR3 reads TGCGCCAGCAGCCAAGGACTAGCGGGAGCCTACGAGCAGTACTTC.

The chain couples TRBV28 to TRBJ1-5, with 9 bases matching TRBD1. Germline CDR1 and CDR2: MDHEN and SYDVKM. The CDR3 covers 14 residues. J gave up 7 bases and V 4 bases, and 5 bases lay outside the gene matches. The CDR3: CASSSDRGDQPQHF. DNA for the CDR3: TGTGCCAGCAGTTCGGACAGGGGAGACCAGCCCCAGCATTTT.

This clone was seen only a few times. This chain links TRBV2 with TRBJ2-7, with 10 nucleotides matching TRBD2. Germline lookup yields CDR1 SNHLY and CDR2 FYNNEI. The CDR3 extends over 13 amino acids. With V trimmed by 4 bases and J by 4 bases, 1 base remained unmatched. CDR3 amino acids: CASSGTSGYEQYF. The CDR3 nucleotides read TGTGCCAGCAGTGGGACTAGCGGATACGAGCAGTACTTC.

The chain uses TRBV7-2 and TRBJ1-6; D is unresolved. This CDR3 has 16 amino acids. CDR1 is SGHTA, CDR2 FQGNSA, per germline. Trimming shortened V by 0 bases and J by 6 bases, and 12 bases separated the two germline ends. The CDR3 sequence: CASSLAAPRSNSPLHF. The CDR3 region has the DNA TGTGCCAGCAGCTTAGCGGCCCCTCGGAGTAATTCACCCCTCCACTTT.

The V gene is TRBV4-2, the J gene TRBJ1-1; D might be TRBD1 (5 bases). Germline V lookup: CDR1 LGHNA, CDR2 YNFKEQ. V lost 4 bases, J lost 0 bases, and 21 bases lay in between. This CDR3 spans 18 amino acids. CDR3 sequence (DNA): TGTGCCAGCAGCCCCCTAGGGCAGGGAAAAAGAATGAACACTGAAGCTTTCTTT. Its protein is CASSPLGQGKRMNTEAFF.

The chain combines TRBV7-6 with TRBJ1-5, with D possibly TRBD1 on 5 matching bases. Germline V gene data show CDR1 as SGHVS and CDR2 as FNYEAQ. The CDR3 spans 14 residues. V was shortened by 5 bases and J by 7 bases, with 15 bases between the two germline ends. The CDR3 protein is CASSRGPGEQPQHF. CDR3 sequence (DNA): TGTGCCAGCAGCCGGGGACCGGGGGAACAGCCCCAGCATTTT.

This clone has a count of ten or more. J is TRBJ1-4 and V is TRBV4-1; D unclear. Germline CDR1 MGHRA, CDR2 YSYEKL. The CDR3 has 13 residues. V was pared by 1 base and J by 4 bases, with 4 bases between. CDR3 protein: CASSQVRNEKLFF. The CDR3 DNA is TGCGCCAGCAGCCAAGTTCGTAATGAAAAACTGTTTTTT.

This chain connects TRBV27 to TRBJ2-2; D is possibly TRBD2 (6 bases). Germline V gene lookup returns CDR1 MNHEY and CDR2 SMNVEV (reference sequence). V shed 6 bases and J shed 5 bases, with 13 bases lying between them. CDR3 size: 14 residues. Here the CDR3 DNA reads TGTGCCAGCAGGGGGACTGGGGTAACCGGGGAGCTGTTTTTT. It yields the protein CASRGTGVTGELFF.